This TCR beta chain was profiled in a study of CXCR3-negative and CXCR3-positive naive CD8 T cells. Study results and limitations: Naive CXCR3-positive cells had TRB CDR3s more hydrophobic than those of CXCR3-negative naive cells.

Considering frequency, this clonotype is medium-sized. Its antigen remains unknown. The authors prepared UMI-labeled TRB cDNA libraries by 5' RACE. TCRdb reanalyzed the 5' RACE reads, giving one entry per CDR3 protein sequence and no DNA. Recorded for this sample: over 5,500 distinct CDR3 sequences. The receptor was isolated from a human donor in good health. Some clones in this sample may be carry-over from other donors' samples. Input material: naive CXCR3+ CD8+ T cells from blood. Subset of the sample: CD45RO-CCR7+CD27+CD95- naive CD8+ T cells expressing CXCR3 (TNR3+).

The CDR3 spells CASSQDAVGSYNEQFF. The V gene is TRBV4-3, the J gene TRBJ2-1. CDR1 LGHNA and CDR2 YSLEER come from the germline V gene. The CDR3 totals 16 residues.